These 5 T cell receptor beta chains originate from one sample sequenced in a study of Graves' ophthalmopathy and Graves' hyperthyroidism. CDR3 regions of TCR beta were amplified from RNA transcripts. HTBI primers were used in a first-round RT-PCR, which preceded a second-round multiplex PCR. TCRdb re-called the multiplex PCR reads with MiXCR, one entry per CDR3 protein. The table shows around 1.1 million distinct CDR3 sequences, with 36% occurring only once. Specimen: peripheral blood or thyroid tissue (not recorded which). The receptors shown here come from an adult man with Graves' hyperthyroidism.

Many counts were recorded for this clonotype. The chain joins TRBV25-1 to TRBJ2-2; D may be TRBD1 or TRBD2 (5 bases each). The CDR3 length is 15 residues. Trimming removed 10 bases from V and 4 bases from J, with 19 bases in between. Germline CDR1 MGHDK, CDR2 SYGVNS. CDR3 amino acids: CATRSGQGSTGELFF. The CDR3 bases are TGTGCCACCCGCTCGGGGCAGGGTAGCACCGGGGAGCTGTTTTTT. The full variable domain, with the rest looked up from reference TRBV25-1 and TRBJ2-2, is EADIYQTPRYLVIGTGKKITLECSQTMGHDKMYWYQQDPGMELHLIHYSYGVNSTEKGDLSSESTVSRIRTEHFPLTLESARPSHTSQYLCATRSGQGSTGELFFGEGSRLTVL.

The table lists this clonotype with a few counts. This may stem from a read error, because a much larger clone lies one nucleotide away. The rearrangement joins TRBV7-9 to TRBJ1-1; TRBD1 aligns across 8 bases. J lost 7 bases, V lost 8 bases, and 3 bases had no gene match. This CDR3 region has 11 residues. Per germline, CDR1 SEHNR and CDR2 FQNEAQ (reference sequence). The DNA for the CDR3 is TGTGCCAGCGCAGGGGGCGTTGAAGCTTTCTTT. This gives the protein CASAGGVEAFF.

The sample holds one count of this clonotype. In DNA form, the CDR3 reads TGCAGCGTTCTAACGACAGGGGGAAATGGCTACACCTTC. It translates to CSVLTTGGNGYTF. This rearrangement joins TRBV29-1 to TRBJ1-2; 9 bases align to TRBD1. The V gene end was trimmed by 5 bases and the J gene end by 6 bases; junction bases not matched to a gene: 7. CDR1 and CDR2 (germline): SQVTM, ANQGSEA. The CDR3 runs to 13 residues.

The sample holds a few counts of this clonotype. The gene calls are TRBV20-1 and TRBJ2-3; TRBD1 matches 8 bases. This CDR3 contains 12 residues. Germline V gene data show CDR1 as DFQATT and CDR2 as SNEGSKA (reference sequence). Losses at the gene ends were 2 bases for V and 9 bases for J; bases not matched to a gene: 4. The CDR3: CSARLTGETQYF. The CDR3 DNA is TGCAGTGCTAGACTGACAGGGGAAACGCAGTATTTT.

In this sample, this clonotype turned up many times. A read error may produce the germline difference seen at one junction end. The CDR3 here is CAITELPNTEAFF. The CDR3, as DNA: TGTGCCATCACTGAGCTACCGAACACTGAAGCTTTCTTT. The rearrangement uses TRBV10-3 and TRBJ1-1; D gene uncertain. Germline V gene data show CDR1 as ENHRY and CDR2 as SYGVKD. The CDR3 has 13 amino acids.